Listed here are 21 T cell receptor beta chains from one sample, sequenced in a study of blood T cell repertoires in COVID-19. Assay used: immunoSEQ multiplex PCR; TCRdb lists only in-frame clones, some missing. Of 110,000 to 150,000 clones listed, around 81% were seen once; the top ten hold approximately 5%. Sequencing used peripheral blood. These receptors originate from a woman aged 50 to 60 with acute or convalescent COVID-19.

This chain uses TRBV21-1 with TRBJ2-5; the D call of TRBD2 is as the table states it, not checked on the DNA. TRBV21-1 is a listed pseudogene. This CDR3 is built from 15 residues. Written as DNA, the CDR3 is TGTGCCAGCAGCAGCGCGGGGGTCCCAGGTGGGACCCAGTACTTC. Residues: CASSSAGVPGGTQYF.

V gene TRBV2 combines with J gene TRBJ1-6, with 11 nucleotides matching TRBD1. J gave up 6 bases and V 4 bases, and 2 bases lay outside the gene matches. The CDR3 consists of 15 residues. Per germline, CDR1 SNHLY and CDR2 FYNNEI. DNA of the CDR3: TGTGCCAGCAGTGTTGGACAGGGGGCTAATTCACCCCTCCACTTT. Translated, it gives CASSVGQGANSPLHF.

The V call is TRBV19, the J call TRBJ1-5; 11 positions match TRBD1. V dropped 6 bases and J dropped 4; count of bases not matched to a gene: 11. CDR3 length: 17 amino acids. The germline gives CDR1 LNHDA, CDR2 SQIVND (reference sequence). This CDR3 reads CASRQITGTGGNQPQHF. As DNA, the CDR3 is TGTGCCAGTAGACAAATTACCGGGACAGGGGGGAATCAGCCCCAGCATTTT.

This clone is a singleton in its sample. V is TRBV5-1 and J is TRBJ2-7; D might be TRBD2 (5 bases). Trimming cost V 2 bases and J 1 base, with 16 bases left between them. Germline V gene lookup returns CDR1 SGHRS and CDR2 YFSETQ. This CDR3 is built from 16 residues. In nucleotides, the CDR3 is TGCGCCAGCAGCTTTGGTCCAGCGGCGACATCCTACGAGCAGTACTTC. Its translation: CASSFGPAATSYEQYF.

The chain couples TRBV6-5 to TRBJ1-2; unclear D gene. The V gene's germline CDR1 is MNHEY and CDR2 SVGAGI. The CDR3 is made up of 13 amino acids. V shed 5 bases and J shed 4 bases, with 11 bases lying between them. CDR3 in amino acids: CASSPRTVYGYTF. CDR3 sequence (DNA): TGTGCCAGCAGTCCCCGCACAGTCTATGGCTACACCTTC.

Here the CDR3 DNA reads TGTGCCAGCAGTTACCGAAGAGCGCCGGATTACGAGCAGTTCTTC. As protein: CASSYRRAPDYEQFF. This chain uses TRBV6-5 with TRBJ2-1; D unclear. Germline CDR1 reads MNHEY; CDR2 reads SVGAGI. Trimming stripped 2 bases from V and 10 bases from J, with 18 bases between. The CDR3 has 15 amino acids.

On this clone: At one of its ends the junction is not consistent with the germline gene, which may arise from a read error. The chain has TRBV4-3 and TRBJ1-1; tentative D call: TRBD1 (6 bases). The germline CDR1 and CDR2 sequences are LGHNA and YSLEER. CDR3 size: 15 residues. CDR3 sequence: CASSQDYQGNAEAFF. CDR3 coding DNA: TGCGCCAGCAGCCAAGATTACCAGGGGAACGCTGAAGCTTTCTTT.

The J gene is TRBJ2-1, the V gene TRBV4-3; D may be TRBD2 (5 bases). This CDR3 contains 16 residues. V lost 3 bases and J 3 bases, leaving 15 bases between the germline ends. Germline-derived CDR1 and CDR2 are LGHNA and YSLEER. The CDR3 spells CASSHQASRIYNEQFF. The CDR3, as DNA: TGCGCCAGCAGCCACCAGGCTAGCAGGATCTACAATGAGCAGTTCTTC.

The gene calls are TRBV19 and TRBJ1-5; 7 bases are shared with TRBD1. The CDR3 sequence is 14 residues long. Germline values: CDR1 LNHDA, CDR2 SQIVND (reference sequence). Trimming removed 5 bases from V and 10 bases from J; junction bases left unmatched: 11. CDR3 DNA sequence: TGTGCCAGTAGTCTCAGACAGGGAGTGAATCCCCAGCATTTT. Protein sequence: CASSLRQGVNPQHF.

The J gene is TRBJ1-5, the V gene TRBV4-1; a possible D gene is TRBD1 (5 bases). Trimming shortened V by 0 bases and J by 6 bases, and 6 bases separated the two germline ends. The V gene's germline CDR1 is MGHRA and CDR2 YSYEKL. CDR3 length: 13 residues. The CDR3 region has the DNA TGCGCCAGCAGCCAAGATAGGGGTCAGCCCCAGCATTTT. Encoded protein: CASSQDRGQPQHF.

The chain couples TRBV7-3 to TRBJ2-1, with D maybe TRBD2 (6 bases). Germline values: CDR1 SGHTA, CDR2 FQGTGA. The length of the CDR3 is 15 residues. The germline V and J ends were trimmed by 5 bases and 9 bases, with 20 bases remaining between them. CDR3 bases: TGTGCCAGCAGCCCGCCGGGACTGGGCGTGGGTGAGCAGTTCTTC. This translates into CASSPPGLGVGEQFF. Looking up the rest from reference TRBV7-3 and TRBJ2-1 gives the full variable domain: GAGVSQTPSNKVTEKGKYVELRCDPISGHTALYWYRQSLGQGPEFLIYFQGTGAADDSGLPNDRFFAVRPEGSVSTLKIQRTERGDSAVYLCASSPPGLGVGEQFFGPGTRLTVL.

The rearrangement joins TRBV2 to TRBJ2-3; the D gene is possibly TRBD2 (5 bases). CDR1 is SNHLY, CDR2 FYNNEI, per germline. The CDR3 has 12 amino acids. Trimming left V 8 bases short and J 3 bases short, with 9 bases between. This chain's CDR3 is CASDTRTDTQYF. The DNA for the CDR3 is TGTGCCAGCGATACTAGGACAGATACGCAGTATTTT.

The rearrangement joins TRBV7-2 to TRBJ1-1; 7 bases are a match to TRBD1. Germline values: CDR1 SGHTA, CDR2 FQGNSA. J was trimmed by 5 bases and V by 3 bases; bases with no gene match: 12. CDR3 length: 16 amino acids. The CDR3 nucleotides are TGTGCCAGCAGCTTCCTAGGGGGCCTGGGTGGGACTGAAGCTTTCTTT. Translating it yields CASSFLGGLGGTEAFF.

The rearrangement uses TRBV25-1 and TRBJ2-7; TRBD1 agrees at 8 bases. The CDR3 is 14 amino acids. V lost 3 bases to trimming and J lost 3 bases; unmatched junction nucleotides: 4. Per germline, CDR1 MGHDK and CDR2 SYGVNS. DNA for the CDR3: TGTGCCAGCAGTGATCACAGGGGGAGCTACGAGCAGTACTTC. Protein: CASSDHRGSYEQYF.

This CDR3 is CASSQNRETIGYTF. Written as DNA, the CDR3 is TGTGCCAGCAGCCAGAACAGGGAAACGATTGGCTACACCTTC. This sequence joins TRBV4-2 and TRBJ1-2, with a possible D match to TRBD1 (6 bases). CDR3 length equals 14 residues. V was cut by 3 bases and J by 7 bases, with 15 bases left in between. Germline values: CDR1 LGHNA, CDR2 YNFKEQ.

This clone was observed once. The chain is built from TRBV7-6 and TRBJ2-2, with TRBD1 matching over 8 bases. Unmatched junction bases numbered 3, after V lost 3 bases and J lost 3 bases. Per germline, CDR1 SGHVS and CDR2 FNYEAQ. The CDR3 covers 15 residues. This CDR3 is CASSFGQGDTGELFF. CDR3 nucleotides: TGTGCCAGCAGCTTCGGACAGGGCGACACCGGGGAGCTGTTTTTT.

V and J are TRBV7-9 and TRBJ2-5; 9 bases agree with TRBD1. Germline CDR1 SEHNR, CDR2 FQNEAQ (reference sequence). V trimming: 5 bases; J trimming: 4 bases; junction bases outside the gene matches: 11. The CDR3 has 16 residues. The DNA for the CDR3 is TGTGCCAGCAGCGACCGGGACAGGGTATTTTTAGAGACCCAGTACTTC. As protein: CASSDRDRVFLETQYF. The full variable domain, its missing parts supplied by reference TRBV7-9 and TRBJ2-5, is DTGVSQNPRHKITKRGQNVTFRCDPISEHNRLYWYRQTLGQGPEFLTYFQNEAQLEKSRLLSDRFSAERPKGSFSTLEIQRTEQGDSAMYLCASSDRDRVFLETQYFGPGTRLLVL.

The chain joins TRBV30 to TRBJ1-1, with D unclear. Looked up from germline, CDR1 is GTSNPN and CDR2 is SVGIG (reference sequence). The CDR3 runs 13 residues. V lost 0 bases and J lost 3, with 8 bases in between. The CDR3 sequence is CAWSVREHTEAFF. In nucleotides, the CDR3 is TGTGCCTGGAGTGTACGGGAGCACACTGAAGCTTTCTTT.

This clone was observed a single time. This chain connects TRBV10-3 to TRBJ2-7, with TRBD1 as a possible D gene (5 bases). The CDR3 sequence is 12 residues long. Trimming left V 2 bases short and J 3 bases short, with 5 bases between. Germline values: CDR1 ENHRY, CDR2 SYGVKD. CDR3 DNA: TGTGCCATCAGTGAGGACAGCTACGAGCAGTACTTC. This sequence encodes CAISEDSYEQYF.

V usage is TRBV6-5 and J usage is TRBJ1-1; maybe TRBD1 (5 bases). The CDR3 runs 12 residues. V shed 4 bases and J shed 11 bases, with 14 bases lying between them. Germline V gene data show CDR1 as MNHEY and CDR2 as SVGAGI. The CDR3 DNA reads as TGTGCCAGCAGTTCCTCGACAGAGGAGGCTTTCTTT. This sequence encodes CASSSSTEEAFF.

CDR3 in DNA: TGTGCCAGCACTAATACAGCGGCTGAGCAGTTCTTC. It encodes CASTNTAAEQFF. The chain is built from TRBV6-5 and TRBJ2-1, with a possible D match to TRBD2 (5 bases). The V end was cut by 7 bases, the J end by 9 bases, with 13 bases between. This CDR3 has 12 amino acids. Germline V gene sequence: CDR1 MNHEY, CDR2 SVGAGI.